The 23 T cell receptor beta chains below were found in one sample sequenced in a study of tumor and adjacent non-tumor tissue in lung cancer. RNA was extracted from bulk tissue without any cell sorting. More than 3 cm separated this lung sample from the edge of the tumor. A modified ARM-PCR protocol with three rounds of nested PCR amplified TCRbeta. TCRdb reanalysed the multiplex PCR reads using MiXCR and keeps one entry per CDR3 protein. The sample holds about 100,000 distinct CDR3 sequences, about 62% seen once. Specimen: distant non-tumor lung tissue. Receptor source: a man under 40 with non-small cell lung cancer.

Regarding this clonotype: A much more abundant neighbour one base away suggests this may be a read error. This chain joins TRBV5-1 and TRBJ1-2; possibly TRBD1 for D (6 bases). Trimming took off 7 bases at V and 4 bases at J, with 14 bases between the two ends. From germline, CDR1 is SGHRS and CDR2 YFSETQ. CDR3 length: 13 amino acids. The CDR3 sequence: CASDPGQLYGYTF. CDR3 DNA sequence: TGCGCCAGCGACCCCGGACAGCTCTATGGCTACACCTTC.

Details on this clonotype: The junction departs from the called germline gene at one end, perhaps through a read error. The chain is built from TRBV29-1 and TRBJ2-7, with D possibly matching TRBD1 (5 bases). The germline V gene has CDR1 SQVTM and CDR2 ANQGSEA. The CDR3 contains 14 residues. CDR3 in amino acids: CSVQEGAGYHEQYF. In DNA, the CDR3 is TGCAGCGTTCAAGAAGGGGCAGGATACCACGAGCAGTACTTC.

As for this clonotype: One end of the junction varies from germline; a read error may be responsible. This rearrangement joins TRBV4-3 to TRBJ1-5; D ambiguous. Germline V gene data show CDR1 as LGHNA and CDR2 as YSLEER. The CDR3 extends over 14 amino acids. The CDR3 protein is CASRQVHSNQPQHF. CDR3 nucleotides: TGCGCCAGCCGCCAGGTACATAGCAATCAGCCCCAGCATTTT.

This clonotype showed up just a few times. The V gene is TRBV11-2, the J gene TRBJ2-1; D perhaps matches TRBD2 (6 bases). The germline V gene has CDR1 SGHAT and CDR2 FQNNGV. Trimming removed 5 bases at V and 0 bases at J, with 17 bases between. This CDR3 is 17 amino acids long. The CDR3 is CASSPQSSVSSYNEQFF. The CDR3 DNA reads TGTGCCAGCAGCCCTCAATCTAGCGTGAGCTCCTACAATGAGCAGTTCTTC.

Turning to this clonotype: Given a much more abundant clone one base away, this may be a read error. The CDR3 is CASSFRQITEAFF. In DNA, the CDR3 is TGTGCCAGCAGCTTCCGACAGATCACTGAAGCTTTCTTT. The rearrangement joins TRBV5-5 to TRBJ1-1; D might be TRBD1 (5 bases). With 2 bases removed from V and 4 bases from J, the gap between germline ends came to 9 bases. CDR1 is SGHKS and CDR2 is YYEKEE in the germline V gene (reference sequence). This CDR3 region has 13 residues. The complete variable domain, with remaining parts taken from reference TRBV5-5 and TRBJ1-1, reads DAGVTQSPTHLIKTRGQQVTLRCSPISGHKSVSWYQQVLGQGPQFIFQYYEKEERGRGNFPDRFSARQFPNYSSELNVNALLLGDSALYLCASSFRQITEAFFGQGTRLTVV.

A word on this clonotype: Mismatch with germline at one junction end may stem from a read error. The chain links TRBV30 to TRBJ1-1, with 7 bases lining up with TRBD1. This CDR3 spans 12 amino acids. The germline gives CDR1 GTSNPN, CDR2 SVGIG (reference sequence). CDR3 nucleotides: TGTGCCTTACAGGGGACTAACACTGAAGCTCTCTTT. This encodes CALQGTNTEALF.

Comment on this clonotype: A junction end diverges from the germline sequence, so it may reflect a read error. The chain recombines TRBV24-1 with TRBJ2-3; D remains ambiguous. The CDR3 contains 13 residues. Per germline, CDR1 KGHDR and CDR2 SFDVKD. The CDR3 sequence: CATSDSTTDMQYF. The DNA for the CDR3 is TGTGCCACCAGTGATTCTACTACAGATATGCAGTATTTT.

With regard to this clonotype: The junction departs from germline at one end; a sequencing error may be responsible. The J gene is TRBJ2-1, the V gene TRBV20-1; a possible D gene is TRBD2 (6 bases). The CDR3 has 15 residues. CDR1 and CDR2 (germline): DFQATT, SNEGSKA (reference sequence). The CDR3 DNA reads TGCAGTGCCCTGACCGGGACTGGCATTCTCCATGAGCATTTCTTC. Protein sequence: CSALTGTGILHEHFF.

The genes are TRBV25-1 and TRBJ2-6, with 7 positions matching TRBD1. Germline V gene sequence: CDR1 MGHDK, CDR2 SYGVNS. The junction had 5 bases not matched to a gene; V was cut back by 7 bases and J by 2 bases. The CDR3 consists of 15 residues. The CDR3 spells CASTVQGAGANVLTF. The CDR3 coding sequence is TGTGCCAGCACTGTTCAGGGGGCTGGGGCCAACGTCCTGACTTTC.

The rearrangement joins TRBV20-1 to TRBJ2-3; D tentatively fits TRBD1 or TRBD2 (5 bases each). Trimming pared 5 bases from V and 12 bases from J, leaving 21 bases between. Germline values: CDR1 DFQATT, CDR2 SNEGSKA (reference sequence). This CDR3 contains 13 residues. CDR3 in DNA: TGCAGTGCTTTCTGGGACCAAACCAATGCACAGTATTTT. Its translation: CSAFWDQTNAQYF.

Of note for this clonotype: Since the CDR3 does not end with the conserved phenylalanine or tryptophan, this likely comes from a read error. The V call is TRBV5-4, the J call TRBJ1-2; tentative D call: TRBD1 (5 bases). The CDR3 consists of 14 residues. The germline V gene encodes CDR1 SGHNT and CDR2 YYREEE (reference sequence). CDR3 residues: CDSSLGVGGYGYTL. CDR3 nucleotide sequence: TGTGACAGCAGTCTAGGAGTGGGGGGCTATGGCTACACCTTA.

This clonotype has just a few counts. V gene TRBV11-2 combines with J gene TRBJ2-7, with D perhaps being TRBD1 or TRBD2 (5 bases each). The CDR3 contains 13 residues. The V end lost 7 bases, the J end lost 7 bases, and 17 bases lay between the germline ends. Germline CDR1 reads SGHAT; CDR2 reads FQNNGV. The CDR3 region has the DNA TGTGCCAGCATCAACACGGGGCCAGGGGAGCAGTACTTC. Protein: CASINTGPGEQYF.

This clonotype was detected ten times or more. The V and J genes are TRBV4-1 and TRBJ2-7; no reliable D call. The CDR3 is 15 amino acids. Trimming took 2 bases from V and 4 from J, leaving 15 bases between them. The germline CDR1 and CDR2 sequences are MGHRA and YSYEKL. The CDR3 loop reads CASSQQSGYGYEQYF. As DNA, the CDR3 is TGCGCCAGCAGCCAACAGTCTGGATATGGGTACGAGCAGTACTTC.

In its sample, this clonotype was seen many times. The chain uses TRBV29-1 and TRBJ2-5, with unresolved D. The germline V gene encodes CDR1 SQVTM and CDR2 ANQGSEA. V was trimmed by 5 bases and J by 0 bases, leaving 7 bases between them. The CDR3 covers 12 residues. The CDR3 nucleotides read TGCAGCGTTAGGCTCCACCAAGAGACCCAGTACTTC. Translated, it gives CSVRLHQETQYF.

The chain links TRBV6-5 to TRBJ2-3; D gene unclear. Per germline, CDR1 MNHEY and CDR2 SVGAGI. The V gene lost 7 bases and the J gene lost 14 bases, with 16 bases spanning the gap. This CDR3 contains 11 residues. In DNA, the CDR3 is TGTGCCAGCACCTGGGATTACCTTACGTATTTT. Protein sequence: CASTWDYLTYF.

This clonotype has ten or more counts. The chain links TRBV11-3 to TRBJ2-1, with 8 bases lining up with TRBD1. With V trimmed by 5 bases and J by 2 bases, 8 bases remained unmatched. Per the germline V gene, CDR1 is SGHNT and CDR2 is YENEEA. The CDR3 consists of 16 residues. The CDR3 sequence: CASSARQGTPYNEQFF. The CDR3 bases are TGTGCCAGCAGCGCCAGACAGGGGACACCCTACAATGAGCAGTTCTTC.

This clonotype showed up just a few times. The chain joins TRBV18 to TRBJ1-5; 8 bases line up with TRBD1. This CDR3 contains 14 residues. V was clipped by 4 bases and J by 7 bases; unmatched bases: 6. Germline-derived CDR1 and CDR2 are KGHSH and LQKENI. The CDR3 reads CASSLSTGEQPQHF. Here the CDR3 DNA reads TGTGCCAGCTCACTTTCGACAGGGGAACAGCCCCAGCATTTT.

Turning to this clonotype: At one end the junction does not follow the germline gene, possibly because of a read error. This chain connects TRBV12-3 or TRBV12-4 to TRBJ2-2, with D possibly TRBD2 on 6 matching bases. This CDR3 contains 17 residues. This chain's CDR3 is CDSSLWGGAWNTGELSF. In DNA, the CDR3 is TGTGACAGCAGCCTGTGGGGAGGCGCGTGGAACACCGGGGAGCTGTCTTTT.

This rearrangement joins TRBV7-9 to TRBJ2-1, with 9 bases matching TRBD2. J was trimmed by 6 bases and V by 5 bases; bases with no gene match: 8. CDR3 size: 15 residues. In germline, CDR1 is SEHNR, CDR2 FQNEAQ (reference sequence). The CDR3 DNA reads as TGTGCCAGCAGCGTTAGCGGGAGAGCCCTCAATGAGCAGTTCTTC. Translated, it gives CASSVSGRALNEQFF.

The chain couples TRBV5-1 to TRBJ1-4; D not resolved. Germline CDR1 and CDR2: SGHRS and YFSETQ. The CDR3 is 19 amino acids. V shed 4 bases and J shed 2 bases, with 24 bases lying between them. CDR3 residues: CASSPREGRSSSTNEKLFF. In nucleotides, the CDR3 is TGCGCCAGCAGCCCCCGGGAGGGCAGATCTTCATCGACTAATGAAAAACTGTTTTTT.

As for this clonotype: The CDR3 carries no conserved terminal phenylalanine or tryptophan, so it likely arises from a read error. This chain links TRBV7-9 with TRBJ2-1, with TRBD2 matching over 7 bases. There are 15 residues in the CDR3. CDR1 SEHNR and CDR2 FQNEAQ come from the germline V gene (reference sequence). CDR3 DNA: TGTGCGAGCAGCCCCGATCGGGACTATTCTGGTGAGCAGTTCCTC. The encoded protein is CASSPDRDYSGEQFL.

In the case of this clonotype: It may be a read error: a sequence one base away is much more abundant. The CDR3 does not end in the conserved phenylalanine or tryptophan, so this is likely a read error. The chain employs TRBV6-5 and TRBJ2-7; no firm D call. Germline-derived CDR1 and CDR2 are MNHEY and SVGAGI. V lost 8 bases and J 3 bases, leaving 14 bases between the germline ends. The CDR3 consists of 13 residues. This CDR3 reads CASRAAPSYEQYL. In DNA form, the CDR3 reads TGTGCCAGCCGGGCCGCACCAAGCTACGAGCAGTACTTA.

This clonotype was seen more than once but under ten times. A clone one base away is much larger, so this may be a read error. This rearrangement joins TRBV6-1 to TRBJ1-1, with a tentative D call TRBD1 (6 bases). V lost 2 bases, J lost 13 bases, and 14 bases lay in between. CDR3 length equals 12 residues. Per germline, CDR1 MNHNS and CDR2 SASEGT. The CDR3: CASSELGGQVFF. DNA of the CDR3: TGTGCCAGCAGTGAATTAGGGGGGCAAGTTTTCTTT.